The 30 T cell receptor beta chains reported below all come from one sample, sequenced in a study of shared clonotypes between healthy human individuals. Naive CD8 cells lacked CD45RO, underwent positive selection for CCR7 and left out terminally differentiated effector memory CD45RA+ cells. The method was immunoSEQ multiplex PCR; TCRdb's version includes in-frame clones alone and lacks a portion of them. The sample has some 2,000,000 clones; about 95% are singletons. The sample consisted of naive CD8+ T cells sorted from blood. The origin of the receptors is a man between 18 and 29 years old in good health.

The J gene is TRBJ2-3, the V gene TRBV7-6; 12 nucleotides agree with TRBD2. Looked up from germline, CDR1 is SGHVS and CDR2 is FNYEAQ. The V segment lost 4 bases and the J segment 3 bases; nucleotides outside the gene matches: 2. This CDR3 has 15 amino acids. In DNA, the CDR3 is TGTGCCAGCAGCTGGACTAGCGGGGAGACAGATACGCAGTATTTT. Its protein is CASSWTSGETDTQYF.

V and J are TRBV19 and TRBJ2-5; D gene ambiguous. In germline, CDR1 is LNHDA, CDR2 SQIVND (reference sequence). The CDR3 contains 13 residues. The ends were cut back, 5 bases at V and 4 bases at J, with 11 bases in the middle. The CDR3: CASSQAGLETQYF. CDR3 coding DNA: TGTGCCAGTAGTCAAGCAGGTCTAGAGACCCAGTACTTC. Together with reference TRBV19 and TRBJ2-5, the CDR3 gives the full variable domain: DGGITQSPKYLFRKEGQNVTLSCEQNLNHDAMYWYRQDPGQGLRLIYYSQIVNDFQKGDIAEGYSVSREKKESFPLTVTSAQKNPTAFYLCASSQAGLETQYFGPGTRLLVL.

A word on this clone: This specimen includes other DNA sequences encoding the same CDR3. The gene calls are TRBV5-6 and TRBJ2-7; unclear D gene. The CDR3 sequence is 13 residues long. CDR1 is SGHDT, CDR2 YYEEEE, per germline. V was pared by 1 base and J by 3 bases, with 8 bases between. DNA of the CDR3: TGTGCCAGCAGCTTGTTAGAGAGCTACGAGCAGTACTTC. Translated, it gives CASSLLESYEQYF.

This chain connects TRBV4-1 to TRBJ2-7; D unresolved. The germline V and J ends were trimmed by 4 bases and 0 bases, with 13 bases remaining between them. This CDR3 is built from 15 residues. From germline, CDR1 is MGHRA and CDR2 YSYEKL. As DNA, the CDR3 is TGCGCCAGCAGCCTCGGTACAGCCTTCTCCTACGAGCAGTACTTC. Translation gives CASSLGTAFSYEQYF.

The chain combines TRBV14 with TRBJ1-2; TRBD1 might be the D (5 bases). Per the germline V gene, CDR1 is SGHDN and CDR2 is FVKESK. V lost 3 bases, J lost 10 bases, and 9 bases lay in between. The CDR3 is 11 residues long. The CDR3 protein is CASSQGTSYTF. CDR3 bases: TGTGCCAGCAGCCAGGGGACCTCCTACACCTTC.

V is TRBV27 and J is TRBJ1-1; D is undetermined. Germline values: CDR1 MNHEY, CDR2 SMNVEV (reference sequence). The germline V and J ends were trimmed by 2 bases and 4 bases, with 8 bases remaining between them. The CDR3 covers 13 residues. CDR3 in DNA: TGTGCCAGCAGTTTAAATTGGGGCACTGAAGCTTTCTTT. Protein product: CASSLNWGTEAFF.

With respect to this clone: The identical CDR3 is also encoded by other nucleotide sequences in the sample. The chain uses TRBV9 and TRBJ1-1; D unresolved. The germline CDR1 and CDR2 sequences are SGDLS and YYNGEE. This CDR3 contains 13 residues. Trimming stripped 0 bases from V and 5 bases from J, with 8 bases between. The CDR3 sequence is CASSVGGDTEAFF. The CDR3 DNA reads as TGTGCCAGCAGCGTAGGGGGTGATACTGAAGCTTTCTTT.

This sequence joins TRBV5-1 and TRBJ2-1; the match to TRBD2 covers 7 bases. The CDR3 covers 16 residues. CDR1 SGHRS and CDR2 YFSETQ come from the germline V gene. After removal of 0 bases from V and 2 bases from J, the junction contained 5 bases not matched to a gene. CDR3 loop: CASSLVTSAPYNEQFF. The CDR3 coding sequence is TGCGCCAGCAGCTTGGTTACTAGCGCACCCTACAATGAGCAGTTCTTC.

The J gene is TRBJ2-7, the V gene TRBV4-1; D is ambiguous. The germline gives CDR1 MGHRA, CDR2 YSYEKL. V dropped 0 bases and J dropped 1 base, with 10 bases sitting between them. This CDR3 is built from 15 residues. This CDR3 reads CASSQDPAPSYEQYF. CDR3 sequence (DNA): TGCGCCAGCAGCCAAGATCCCGCACCTTCCTACGAGCAGTACTTC.

The chain has TRBV5-1 and TRBJ2-2; D may be TRBD1 (6 bases). The CDR3 loop spans 13 amino acids. The germline V and J ends were trimmed by 0 bases and 7 bases, with 7 bases remaining between them. Germline-derived CDR1 and CDR2 are SGHRS and YFSETQ. CDR3 sequence reads: CASSLAGVGELFF. The DNA for the CDR3 is TGCGCCAGCAGCTTGGCAGGGGTCGGGGAGCTGTTTTTT.

The chain uses TRBV18 and TRBJ2-1, with 7 bases that match TRBD2. This CDR3 is 14 amino acids long. Germline CDR1 KGHSH, CDR2 LQKENI. V shed 5 bases and J 6 bases; nucleotides not matched to a gene: 7. DNA for the CDR3: TGTGCCAGCTCAAATCTAGCGGAGTCCAATGAGCAGTTCTTC. Encoded protein: CASSNLAESNEQFF.

The CDR3 loop reads CASSDVRPGGYEQYF. The CDR3 nucleotides read TGTGCCAGCAGTGATGTCCGTCCGGGAGGGTACGAGCAGTACTTC. The V and J genes are TRBV2 and TRBJ2-7, with 8 nucleotides matching TRBD2. Germline trimming cut 3 bases from V and 4 bases from J; bases unmatched to any gene: 8. The CDR3 spans 15 residues. The germline CDR1 and CDR2 sequences are SNHLY and FYNNEI.

The V gene is TRBV27, the J gene TRBJ2-7, with unresolved D. The CDR3 contains 13 residues. The germline CDR1 and CDR2 sequences are MNHEY and SMNVEV (reference sequence). The germline V and J ends were trimmed by 3 bases and 2 bases, with 8 bases remaining between them. The CDR3 bases are TGTGCCAGCAGTTTGACGCTGGCCTACGAGCAGTACTTC. It is translated as CASSLTLAYEQYF.

V is TRBV7-6 and J is TRBJ2-2, with D perhaps given as TRBD1 or TRBD2 (5 bases each). Trimming removed 1 base at V and 3 bases at J, with 12 bases between. Germline V gene sequence: CDR1 SGHVS, CDR2 FNYEAQ. The CDR3 has 16 residues. The CDR3 DNA reads as TGTGCCAGCAGCTTAGTGAGGGGCGCCGACACCGGGGAGCTGTTTTTT. Its translation: CASSLVRGADTGELFF.

The chain is built from TRBV6-5 and TRBJ2-2, with TRBD1 matching 9 bases. Looked up from germline, CDR1 is MNHEY and CDR2 is SVGAGI. Trimming took 6 bases from V and 5 from J; bases not matched to a gene: 7. This CDR3 has 15 amino acids. For the CDR3, the DNA is TGTGCCAGCAGCCTAGGGACAGGGAGGACCGGGGAGCTGTTTTTT. It is translated as CASSLGTGRTGELFF.

In the case of this clone: The same CDR3 is also encoded by other DNA sequences in this sample. The chain couples TRBV7-2 to TRBJ1-2; D unresolved. Germline-derived CDR1 and CDR2 are SGHTA and FQGNSA. This CDR3 comprises 13 residues. Between the trimmed V and J ends, which lost 3 bases and 2 bases, there was a span of 7 bases. CDR3 amino acids: CASSLAENYGYTF. The CDR3 nucleotides are TGTGCCAGCAGCTTGGCAGAGAACTATGGCTACACCTTC.

The chain carries TRBV7-2 and TRBJ1-6; no reliable D call. Germline assignment: CDR1 SGHTA and CDR2 FQGNSA. The CDR3 contains 17 residues. The germline V and J ends were trimmed by 3 bases and 0 bases, with 12 bases remaining between them. This CDR3 is CASSFVSGSSYNSPLHF. The CDR3 DNA reads TGTGCCAGCAGCTTCGTTTCCGGAAGCTCCTATAATTCACCCCTCCACTTT.

J is TRBJ2-3 and V is TRBV4-1; weak D call: TRBD2 (6 bases). The germline gives CDR1 MGHRA, CDR2 YSYEKL. V lost 4 bases, J lost 5 bases, and 19 bases lay in between. CDR3 length: 16 residues. Here the CDR3 reads CASSLIVGGRRDTQYF. For the CDR3, the DNA is TGCGCCAGCAGCCTAATCGTTGGGGGGAGAAGAGATACGCAGTATTTT.

The sample holds one count of this clone. V and J are TRBV28 and TRBJ2-7; maybe TRBD2 (7 bases). The V gene's germline CDR1 is MDHEN and CDR2 SYDVKM. The CDR3 contains 15 residues. V lost 3 bases and J 2 bases, leaving 14 bases between the germline ends. The CDR3 region is CASSFEQGLPYEQYF. The CDR3 nucleotides read TGTGCCAGCAGTTTCGAACAGGGACTACCCTACGAGCAGTACTTC.

This clone was counted a single time. The chain combines TRBV28 with TRBJ2-7; no firm D call. There are 17 residues in the CDR3. The germline V gene has CDR1 MDHEN and CDR2 SYDVKM. V dropped 1 base and J dropped 5 bases, with 21 bases sitting between them. The CDR3 loop is CASSLYMWRQNFDEQYF. The CDR3 DNA reads TGTGCCAGCAGTTTATACATGTGGCGGCAGAATTTTGACGAGCAGTACTTC.

The chain is built from TRBV19 and TRBJ2-3, with 7 bases aligning to TRBD2. Germline V gene lookup returns CDR1 LNHDA and CDR2 SQIVND (reference sequence). Losses at the gene ends were 1 base for V and 0 bases for J; bases not matched to a gene: 10. This CDR3 contains 18 residues. In DNA form, the CDR3 reads TGTGCCAGTAGTATAGGGGCTAGCGGACTAACTAGCACAGATACGCAGTATTTT. Its translation is CASSIGASGLTSTDTQYF.

The chain is built from TRBV21-1 and TRBJ2-7; whether TRBD2, the table's D call, matches the DNA was not checked. TRBV21-1 corresponds to a pseudogene. The CDR3 has 13 residues. The CDR3 nucleotides are TGTGCCAGCAGCAAAGTGAGGGCCCTTGGGCAGTACTTC. Encoded protein: CASSKVRALGQYF.

This clone was picked up one time. The CDR3 coding sequence is TGTGCCAGCAGTGAATGGGGCGACGCGACTAATGAAAAACTGTTTTTT. Encoded protein: CASSEWGDATNEKLFF. This chain joins TRBV25-1 and TRBJ1-4, with D perhaps TRBD1 (5 bases). Trimming shortened V by 1 base and J by 2 bases, and 11 bases separated the two germline ends. The CDR3 is 16 amino acids. Germline values: CDR1 MGHDK, CDR2 SYGVNS.

This rearrangement joins TRBV4-1 to TRBJ2-3; 8 positions match TRBD2. Germline V CDR1 and CDR2: MGHRA, YSYEKL. Trimming cost V 5 bases and J 0 bases; bases outside gene matches: 1. The CDR3 extends over 14 amino acids. Here the CDR3 DNA reads TGCGCCAGCAGCTCTAGCGGGAGCACAGATACGCAGTATTTT. Protein: CASSSSGSTDTQYF.

With regard to this clone: Other DNA sequences of this sample code for an identical CDR3. This chain links TRBV19 with TRBJ2-7; 7 nucleotides agree with TRBD1. Germline V CDR1 and CDR2: LNHDA, SQIVND (reference sequence). The CDR3 loop spans 13 amino acids. V dropped 6 bases and J dropped 0; count of bases not matched to a gene: 2. CDR3 bases: TGTGCCAGTAGCGGGGACAGCTCCTACGAGCAGTACTTC. Translation: CASSGDSSYEQYF.

For this clone: The same CDR3 also results from other DNA sequences found in this sample. CDR3 nucleotide sequence: TGTGCCAGCAGTCCCACGGGGGTCTATGGCTACACCTTC. Its protein is CASSPTGVYGYTF. The chain has TRBV28 and TRBJ1-2; possibly TRBD1 for D (5 bases). The V gene lost 5 bases and the J gene lost 4 bases, with 11 bases spanning the gap. This CDR3 spans 13 amino acids. Germline V lookup: CDR1 MDHEN, CDR2 SYDVKM.

The V call is TRBV13, the J call TRBJ2-2, with D possibly being TRBD1 (5 bases). V lost 5 bases to trimming and J lost 6 bases, with 13 bases between them. This CDR3 has 14 residues. The germline CDR1 and CDR2 sequences are PRHDT and FYEKMQ (reference sequence). The CDR3 DNA follows: TGTGCCAGCAGCGAAGGGGCTACCTCCGGGGAGCTGTTTTTT. It translates to CASSEGATSGELFF.

This clone is a singleton in its sample. This chain connects TRBV27 to TRBJ2-5, with a weak D call TRBD2 (6 bases). Germline V gene data show CDR1 as MNHEY and CDR2 as SMNVEV (reference sequence). V shed 6 bases and J shed 3 bases, with 11 bases lying between them. The CDR3 totals 13 residues. The CDR3 spells CASRTTSKETQYF. CDR3 in DNA: TGTGCCAGCAGGACGACTAGTAAAGAGACCCAGTACTTC.

V gene TRBV29-1 combines with J gene TRBJ2-1, with 9 positions matching TRBD1. V lost 8 bases, J lost 6 bases, and 8 bases stayed unmatched. The germline CDR1 and CDR2 sequences are SQVTM and ANQGSEA. This CDR3 is built from 13 residues. The CDR3, as DNA: TGCAGCCCTGAGGGACAGGGCATCAATGAGCAGTTCTTC. Protein: CSPEGQGINEQFF.

This clone was observed once. This CDR3 is also generated by other DNA sequences in the sample. The V and J genes are TRBV7-9 and TRBJ2-7, with 7 positions matching TRBD1. CDR1 and CDR2 (germline): SEHNR, FQNEAQ (reference sequence). This CDR3 spans 15 amino acids. V lost 1 base and J lost 4; bases outside the gene matches: 7. DNA for the CDR3: TGTGCCAGCAGCTTAGGAGGTCAGGGGGTGTACGAGCAGTACTTC. It yields the protein CASSLGGQGVYEQYF.